Presented here are 25 T cell receptor beta chains from one specimen sequenced in a study of blood T cell repertoires in COVID-19. TCRdb keeps only in-frame clones here, not all; method: immunoSEQ multiplex PCR. The sample lists approximately 330,000 clones, roughly 90% occurring once. The material sequenced was PBMCs or T cells enriched from blood (not recorded which). These receptors came from a woman aged 25 to 39 who had recovered from COVID-19.

The chain uses TRBV10-3 and TRBJ1-2, with 7 bases matching TRBD1. V shed 3 bases and J 7 bases; nucleotides not matched to a gene: 2. CDR1 ENHRY and CDR2 SYGVKD come from the germline V gene. This CDR3 has 12 amino acids. The CDR3 sequence: CAISEGGGGYTF. The CDR3 bases are TGTGCCATCAGTGAAGGGGGCGGTGGCTACACCTTC.

The gene calls are TRBV3-1 (or the pseudogene TRBV3-2) and TRBJ2-2; 9 bases line up with TRBD2. This CDR3 spans 18 amino acids. Germline V gene sequence: CDR1 LGHDT, CDR2 YNNKEL (reference sequence). The junction had 11 bases not matched to a gene; V was cut back by 4 bases and J by 2 bases. The CDR3 coding sequence is TGTGCCAGCAGCCGTGGCTGGGGTAGCGGGAGAAACACCGGGGAGCTGTTTTTT. It encodes CASSRGWGSGRNTGELFF.

The chain uses TRBV3-1 (or the pseudogene TRBV3-2) and TRBJ2-1, with 7 bases matching TRBD2. CDR1 and CDR2 from the germline V gene are LGHDT and YNNKEL (reference sequence). J was trimmed by 10 bases and V by 3 bases; bases with no gene match: 12. This CDR3 has 15 amino acids. The CDR3 region has the DNA TGTGCCAGCAGCCATTTGGCGGTCGGGGGAGGGGAGCAGTTCTTC. The encoded protein is CASSHLAVGGGEQFF.

This chain links TRBV4-2 with TRBJ2-3, with D maybe TRBD2 (6 bases). Germline V gene sequence: CDR1 LGHNA, CDR2 YNFKEQ. Deletions cut 2 bases from V and 7 bases from J, with 16 bases between. The CDR3 length is 15 residues. DNA for the CDR3: TGTGCCAGCAGCCAATCTAACCGGGACTTCCATACGCAGTATTTT. Translated: CASSQSNRDFHTQYF.

The CDR3 DNA reads TGTGCCAGCAGTTACTCCAGACTAGCGGGAGGTACAGATACGCAGTATTTT. Amino acids: CASSYSRLAGGTDTQYF. This chain uses TRBV6-2 or TRBV6-3 with TRBJ2-3; 13 bases match TRBD2. V gave up 0 bases and J gave up 3 bases; unmatched junction bases: 3. Germline V gene sequence: CDR1 MNHEY, CDR2 SVGEGT. This CDR3 is 17 amino acids long.

The CDR3 DNA sequence: TGTGCCAGCAGCCCATACAGGGGGTTGAGCACTGAAGCTTTCTTT. Amino acids: CASSPYRGLSTEAFF. The chain carries TRBV5-4 and TRBJ1-1, with 8 bases aligning to TRBD1. Per the germline V gene, CDR1 is SGHNT and CDR2 is YYREEE (reference sequence). The V segment lost 4 bases and the J segment 4 bases; nucleotides outside the gene matches: 9. The CDR3 has 15 amino acids.

The DNA of the CDR3 is TGTGCCAGCAGCTTACTGGGAGGAACCGGGGAGCTGTTTTTT. Protein: CASSLLGGTGELFF. The V call is TRBV13, the J call TRBJ2-2; D may be TRBD2 (6 bases). V lost 2 bases and J lost 5, with 9 bases in between. Germline assignment: CDR1 PRHDT and CDR2 FYEKMQ (reference sequence). The CDR3 is made up of 14 amino acids.

In regard to this clone: The sample holds other DNA sequences that translate to the same CDR3. The chain links TRBV4-1 to TRBJ2-5, with D perhaps matching TRBD1 (6 bases). Trimming shortened V by 0 bases and J by 3 bases, and 8 bases separated the two germline ends. CDR1 and CDR2 from the germline V gene are MGHRA and YSYEKL. The length of the CDR3 is 14 residues. This CDR3 reads CASSQDPGEETQYF. For the CDR3, the DNA is TGCGCCAGCAGCCAAGATCCAGGGGAAGAGACCCAGTACTTC.

The CDR3 DNA sequence: TGTGCCAGCAGTTACTCGAGATCAATCGGGGAGCTGTTTTTT. It codes for CASSYSRSIGELFF. The chain links TRBV6-5 to TRBJ2-2; D is unclear. The germline CDR1 and CDR2 sequences are MNHEY and SVGAGI. This CDR3 contains 14 residues. V lost 0 bases, J lost 7 bases, and 9 bases lay in between.

V gene TRBV18 combines with J gene TRBJ2-5; 9 bases match TRBD2. This CDR3 has 13 amino acids. CDR1 and CDR2 (germline): KGHSH, LQKENI. J was trimmed by 4 bases and V by 4 bases; bases with no gene match: 1. As DNA, the CDR3 is TGTGCCAGCTCACAGGGACTAGCAGAGACCCAGTACTTC. This sequence encodes CASSQGLAETQYF.

This CDR3 is CASSQDPGDGETQYF. As DNA, the CDR3 is TGTGCCAGCAGCCAAGACCCAGGGGACGGGGAGACCCAGTACTTC. The V gene is TRBV3-1 (or the pseudogene TRBV3-2), the J gene TRBJ2-5, with D tentatively TRBD1 (6 bases). Trimming pared 0 bases from V and 5 bases from J, leaving 13 bases between. CDR3 length: 15 residues. Germline CDR1 reads LGHDT; CDR2 reads YNNKEL (reference sequence).

This chain joins TRBV4-1 and TRBJ2-7, with 10 bases fitting TRBD1. CDR1 is MGHRA, CDR2 YSYEKL, per germline. This CDR3 has 18 amino acids. V lost 1 base to trimming and J lost 3 bases; unmatched junction nucleotides: 12. CDR3 DNA: TGCGCCAGCAGCCAAGGTCATTTCGGGGACAGGGGATACTACGAGCAGTACTTC. Translation gives CASSQGHFGDRGYYEQYF.

This sequence joins TRBV11-2 and TRBJ1-3; D possibly corresponds to TRBD1 (6 bases). V gave up 1 base and J gave up 4 bases, with 14 bases separating them. CDR1 SGHAT and CDR2 FQNNGV come from the germline V gene. This CDR3 is built from 16 residues. The CDR3, as DNA: TGTGCCAGCAGCTTAGTCAGGGGCTTGAACGGAAACACCATATATTTT. Protein product: CASSLVRGLNGNTIYF.

The V and J genes are TRBV29-1 and TRBJ2-3; no firm D call. Germline CDR1 SQVTM, CDR2 ANQGSEA. Trimming took off 6 bases at V and 3 bases at J, with 16 bases between the two ends. This CDR3 is 14 amino acids long. CDR3 bases: TGCAGCGTGGTTCCTCCGGAGAGAACAGATACGCAGTATTTT. It translates to CSVVPPERTDTQYF.

Note on this clone: Other DNA sequences of this sample code for an identical CDR3. The chain carries TRBV28 and TRBJ1-4; 9 nucleotides match TRBD1. The CDR3 runs to 14 residues. The V and J ends lost 5 bases and 7 bases, in that order; junction bases with no gene match: 5. Germline loops: CDR1 MDHEN, CDR2 SYDVKM. CDR3 loop: CASSLGQGREKLFF. The CDR3 DNA sequence: TGTGCCAGCAGTCTGGGACAGGGACGTGAAAAACTGTTTTTT.

V usage is TRBV7-9 and J usage is TRBJ1-2; D gene uncertain. Trimming stripped 5 bases from V and 3 bases from J, with 10 bases between. CDR1 and CDR2 (germline): SEHNR, FQNEAQ (reference sequence). The CDR3 sequence is 13 residues long. The CDR3: CASSPSDYYGYTF. CDR3 DNA sequence: TGTGCCAGCAGCCCTTCAGATTACTATGGCTACACCTTC. The variable domain in full, with the rest retrieved from reference TRBV7-9 and TRBJ1-2, is DTGVSQNPRHKITKRGQNVTFRCDPISEHNRLYWYRQTLGQGPEFLTYFQNEAQLEKSRLLSDRFSAERPKGSFSTLEIQRTEQGDSAMYLCASSPSDYYGYTFGSGTRLTVV.

About this clone: The germline gene is not matched at one end of the junction; a read error may be the cause. This sequence joins TRBV11-2 and TRBJ2-3; D might be TRBD1 (5 bases). The CDR3 is 13 amino acids. Germline V lookup: CDR1 SGHAT, CDR2 FQNNGV. CDR3 sequence reads: CASTLQAPDTQYF. The CDR3 DNA sequence: TGTGCCAGCACCTTACAGGCCCCAGATACGCAGTATTTT.

The genes are TRBV5-6 and TRBJ2-3; 8 bases agree with TRBD2. The germline gives CDR1 SGHDT, CDR2 YYEEEE. The CDR3 has 16 residues. The V and J ends lost 5 bases and 6 bases, in that order; junction bases with no gene match: 14. The CDR3, as DNA: TGTGCCAGCAGACTCCGTGGGACTAGAGTCCCCGATACGCAGTATTTT. This codes for CASRLRGTRVPDTQYF.

V usage is TRBV15 and J usage is TRBJ1-5; 8 positions match TRBD1. J was trimmed by 6 bases and V by 0 bases; bases with no gene match: 10. The CDR3 sequence is 17 residues long. Germline V gene sequence: CDR1 LNHNV, CDR2 YYDKDF (reference sequence). DNA of the CDR3: TGTGCCACCAGCAGAGATGGGGCAGGGGGCTTAGGTCAGCCCCAGCATTTT. It encodes CATSRDGAGGLGQPQHF.

The chain uses TRBV19 and TRBJ1-4; 10 bases align to TRBD1. V lost 7 bases and J lost 4; bases outside the gene matches: 21. This CDR3 region has 20 residues. Germline V gives CDR1 LNHDA, CDR2 SQIVND (reference sequence). The CDR3 region has the DNA TGTGCCAGTAATAACGGACCCGGGACAGGGGATCGTGGCCTTAATGAAAAACTGTTTTTT. This codes for CASNNGPGTGDRGLNEKLFF.

The chain recombines TRBV15 with TRBJ1-4; weak D call: TRBD1 (6 bases). The germline V and J ends were trimmed by 0 bases and 6 bases, with 14 bases remaining between them. The CDR3 has 16 amino acids. CDR1 and CDR2 (germline): LNHNV, YYDKDF (reference sequence). Here the CDR3 DNA reads TGTGCCACCAGCAGAGATGCCGGGACAAATCATGAAAAACTGTTTTTT. This gives the protein CATSRDAGTNHEKLFF.

The chain combines TRBV2 with TRBJ2-7; D is uncertain. CDR3 length: 12 residues. V was cut by 2 bases and J by 3 bases, with 5 bases left in between. Germline-derived CDR1 and CDR2 are SNHLY and FYNNEI. The CDR3 is CASSEHSYEQYF. CDR3 in DNA: TGTGCCAGCAGTGAACACAGCTACGAGCAGTACTTC.

This clone occurred a few times. This chain joins TRBV12-3 or TRBV12-4 and TRBJ1-1; no clear D. The CDR3 spans 13 residues. The V and J ends lost 7 bases and 0 bases respectively, with 9 bases between them. This CDR3 reads CASTRHLNTEAFF. The DNA for the CDR3 is TGTGCCAGCACCCGACACTTGAACACTGAAGCTTTCTTT.

The CDR3 loop reads CASSEGGGGTEAFF. The CDR3 DNA reads TGTGCCAGCAGTGAAGGCGGAGGAGGAACTGAAGCTTTCTTT. The rearrangement links TRBV2 to TRBJ1-1, with D unresolved. The V and J ends lost 1 base and 5 bases respectively, with 11 bases between them. CDR1 SNHLY and CDR2 FYNNEI come from the germline V gene. CDR3 length equals 14 residues.

This chain uses TRBV5-1 with TRBJ2-2; 13 bases match TRBD2. The CDR3 has 20 residues. The trim removed 4 bases at V and 4 bases at J, leaving 16 bases unmatched. Germline lookup yields CDR1 SGHRS and CDR2 YFSETQ. The CDR3 here is CASSTRPGLAGEQVTGELFF. CDR3 in DNA: TGCGCCAGCAGCACCCGCCCAGGACTAGCGGGAGAGCAGGTCACCGGGGAGCTGTTTTTT.